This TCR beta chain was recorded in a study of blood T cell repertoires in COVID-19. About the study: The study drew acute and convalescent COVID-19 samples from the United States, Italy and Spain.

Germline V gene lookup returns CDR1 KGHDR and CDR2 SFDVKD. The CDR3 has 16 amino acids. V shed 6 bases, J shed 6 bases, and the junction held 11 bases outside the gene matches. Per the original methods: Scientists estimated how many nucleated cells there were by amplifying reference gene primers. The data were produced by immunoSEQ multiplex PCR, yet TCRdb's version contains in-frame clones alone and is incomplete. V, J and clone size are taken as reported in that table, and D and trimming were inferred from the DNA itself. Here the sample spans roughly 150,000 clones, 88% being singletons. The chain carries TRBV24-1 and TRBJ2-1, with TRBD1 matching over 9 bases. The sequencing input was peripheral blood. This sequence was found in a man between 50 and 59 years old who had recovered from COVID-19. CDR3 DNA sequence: TGTGCCACCAGTTCTCCTCGGGACAGGGCGACCAATGAGCAGTTCTTC. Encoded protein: CATSSPRDRATNEQFF.